This T cell receptor (beta chain) was obtained from a study of blood T cell repertoires in COVID-19. The V and J ends lost 3 bases and 4 bases respectively, with 18 bases between them. The CDR3 length is 16 residues. Looked up from germline, CDR1 is MNHEY and CDR2 is SMNVEV (reference sequence). Clones were sequenced by immunoSEQ multiplex PCR, and TCRdb holds only the in-frame ones, with some missing. Of a few hundred thousand clones listed, 80% to 90% are singletons. Adults between about 18 and 95 years of age took part from approximately 24 US areas. This clone was observed a handful of times. The TCR comes from a young man with acute COVID-19. Material for sequencing was PBMCs or T cells enriched from blood (not recorded which). The chain is built from TRBV27 and TRBJ1-2; possible D gene TRBD1, 6 bases. This CDR3 is CASSLAAGASPYGYTF. The DNA for the CDR3 is TGTGCCAGCAGTTTGGCAGCGGGGGCGAGCCCCTATGGCTACACCTTC.